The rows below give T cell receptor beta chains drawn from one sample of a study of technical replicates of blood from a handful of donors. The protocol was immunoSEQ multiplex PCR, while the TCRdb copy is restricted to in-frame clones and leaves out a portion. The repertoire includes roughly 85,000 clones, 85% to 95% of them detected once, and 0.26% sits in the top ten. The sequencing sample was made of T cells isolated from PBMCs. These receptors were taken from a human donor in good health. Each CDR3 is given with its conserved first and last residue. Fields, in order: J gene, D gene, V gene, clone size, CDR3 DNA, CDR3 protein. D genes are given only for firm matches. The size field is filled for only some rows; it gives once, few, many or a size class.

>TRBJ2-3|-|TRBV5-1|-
TGCGCCAGCATGGGCGACAGCCGCCTGCCCTCCAGGACAGATACGCAGTATTTT
CASMGDSRLPSRTDTQYF
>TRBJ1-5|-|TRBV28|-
TGTGCCAGCAGCGGACTCCGATGGACAGCACGAGGGCAGCCCCAGCATTTT
CASSGLRWTARGQPQHF
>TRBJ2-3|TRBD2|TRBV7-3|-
TGTGCCAGCAGCTTAACTAGCGGGGGTAAAGATACGCAGTATTTT
CASSLTSGGKDTQYF
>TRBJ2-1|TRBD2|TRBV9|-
TGTGCCAGCAGCGTCAGCGGGATGAGCCCCCATGAGCAGTTCTTC
CASSVSGMSPHEQFF
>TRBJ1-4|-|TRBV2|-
TGTGCCAGCTATGACCAGGCGCCTGAAAAACTGTTTTTT
CASYDQAPEKLFF
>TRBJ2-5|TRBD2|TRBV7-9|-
TGTGCCAGCAGCCGAGGGACTAGCGGGGACCAAGAGACCCAGTACTTC
CASSRGTSGDQETQYF
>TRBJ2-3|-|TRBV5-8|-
TGTGCCAGCACACTTTTCACAGATACGCAGTATTTT
CASTLFTDTQYF
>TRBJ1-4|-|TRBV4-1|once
TGCGCCAGCAGCCAAGAATTTGAGGGATCGGTTACTAATGAAAAACTGTTTTTT
CASSQEFEGSVTNEKLFF
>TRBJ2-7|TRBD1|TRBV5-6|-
TGTGCCAGCAGCTTGGGACAGGGTTTCTACGAGCAGTACTTC
CASSLGQGFYEQYF
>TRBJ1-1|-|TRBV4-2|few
TGTGCCAGCAGCCAAGGGCAGCGTGAAGCTTTCTTT
CASSQGQREAFF
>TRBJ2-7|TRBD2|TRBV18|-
TGTGCCAGCTCGCTGACTAGCGGCAAAATCTACGAGCAGTACTTC
CASSLTSGKIYEQYF
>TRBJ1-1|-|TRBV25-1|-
TGTGCCAGCAGTGAATTGGGACAATGGAACACTGAAGCTTTCTTT
CASSELGQWNTEAFF
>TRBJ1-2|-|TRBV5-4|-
TGTGCCAGCAGCTTGGCCGGGAATAGCTACACCTTC
CASSLAGNSYTF
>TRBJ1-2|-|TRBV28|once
TGTGCCAGCAGTCCGAGCCCAAAGGACTACTCTGGCTACACCTTC
CASSPSPKDYSGYTF
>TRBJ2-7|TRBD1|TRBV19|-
TGTGCCAGTAGTAACGGACAGGGGCCTTCCTACGAGCAGTACTTC
CASSNGQGPSYEQYF
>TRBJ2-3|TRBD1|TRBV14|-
TGTGCCAGCAGCCAACAGGACAGGGGCACAGATACGCAGTATTTT
CASSQQDRGTDTQYF
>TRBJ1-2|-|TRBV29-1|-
TGCAGCGTTGAAACACTCCGGGAGATTGACTATGGCTACACCTTC
CSVETLREIDYGYTF
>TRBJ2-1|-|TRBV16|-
TGTGCCAGCAGCCCTGGGGGCGGGGGTCTCTACAATGAGCAGTTCTTC
CASSPGGGGLYNEQFF
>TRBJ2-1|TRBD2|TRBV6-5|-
TGTGCCAGCAGTTACCCCACTAGCGACGGGAATGAGCAGTTCTTC
CASSYPTSDGNEQFF
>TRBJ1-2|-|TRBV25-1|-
TGTGCCAGCACCCGTGATGGCTACACCTTC
CASTRDGYTF
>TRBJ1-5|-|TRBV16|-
TGTGCCAGCAGCCAATCAGACTATAGCAATCAGCCCCAGCATTTT
CASSQSDYSNQPQHF
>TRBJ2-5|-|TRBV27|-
TGTGCCAGCAGTCCCCCCCTCACGTTAGCGGAAGAGACCCAGTACTTC
CASSPPLTLAEETQYF
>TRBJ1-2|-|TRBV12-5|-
TGTGCTAGTGCCGGAACAGGATTTCTTGGGGGCTACACCTTC
CASAGTGFLGGYTF
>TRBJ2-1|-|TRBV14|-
TGTGCCAGCAGCCAAGCCCCGGGACAAAGAAACAATGAGCAGTTCTTC
CASSQAPGQRNNEQFF
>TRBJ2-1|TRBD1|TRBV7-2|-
TGTGCCAGCAGCTTAGCAAGACAGGGGACTGAGCAGTTCTTC
CASSLARQGTEQFF
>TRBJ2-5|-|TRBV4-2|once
TGTGCCAGCAGCCAAGATCAAGGTACAGGGTTTTTAGAGACCCAGTACTTC
CASSQDQGTGFLETQYF
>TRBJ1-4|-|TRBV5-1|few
TGCGCCAGCAGCTTCGGGTGGGTTGGAACTAATGAAAAACTGTTTTTT
CASSFGWVGTNEKLFF
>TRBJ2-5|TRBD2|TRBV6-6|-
TGTGCCAGCACTCCCCTGGGACTAGCGGAAGAGACCCAGTACTTC
CASTPLGLAEETQYF
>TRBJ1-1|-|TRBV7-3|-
TGTGCCAGCAGCCCGGGACCCGGGGGCACTGAAGCTTTCTTT
CASSPGPGGTEAFF
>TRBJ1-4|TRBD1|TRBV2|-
TGTGCCAGCAGGGGAGACAGGGACAACCTTACCCCTGCTAATGAAAAACTGTTTTTT
CASRGDRDNLTPANEKLFF
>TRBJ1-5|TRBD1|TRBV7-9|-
TGTGCCAGCAGCCAATCCTATCCTTTTGAACAGGGGAACAATCAGCCCCAGCATTTT
CASSQSYPFEQGNNQPQHF
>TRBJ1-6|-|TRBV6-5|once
TGTGCCAGCGCACGGGGGTCGGCACCCCTCCACTTT
CASARGSAPLHF
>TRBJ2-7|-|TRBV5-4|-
TGTGCCAGCAGCGACGCCACCGGGACTGCGTACGAGCAGTACTTC
CASSDATGTAYEQYF
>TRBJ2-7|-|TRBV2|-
TGTGCCAGCAGTGGGGACTCTTTATACGAGCAGTACTTC
CASSGDSLYEQYF
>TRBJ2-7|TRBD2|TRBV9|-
TGTGCCAGCAGCCCCTGGGGGGGGGAGCAGTACTTC
CASSPWGGEQYF
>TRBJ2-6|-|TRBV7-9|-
TGTGCCAGCAGCCCGGGGGTATTATCTGGGGCCAACGTCCTGACTTTC
CASSPGVLSGANVLTF
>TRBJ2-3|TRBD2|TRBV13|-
TGTGCCAGCAGCTCCCCTTACGGACTAGCGGGAGACCCTTTGAACACAGATACGCAGTATTTT
CASSSPYGLAGDPLNTDTQYF
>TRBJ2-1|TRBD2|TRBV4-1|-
TGCGCCAGCTGCGTACGGGAGGGCTCCTACAATGAGCAGTTCTTC
CASCVREGSYNEQFF
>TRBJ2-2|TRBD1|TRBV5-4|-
TGTGCCAGCGGCGGGGACAGGGTAATCACCGGGGAGCTGTTTTTT
CASGGDRVITGELFF
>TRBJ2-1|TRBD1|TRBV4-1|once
TGCGCCAGCAGCCAACTACGGACAGGGGAAAACAATGAGCAGTTCTTC
CASSQLRTGENNEQFF
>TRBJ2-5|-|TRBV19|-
TGTGCCAGTAGTTCCCTCGGTAGCGGTAAAGAGACCCAGTACTTC
CASSSLGSGKETQYF
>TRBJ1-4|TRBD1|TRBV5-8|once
TGTGCCAGCAGACGACAGGGGAGTGGGGCTAATGAAAAACTGTTTTTT
CASRRQGSGANEKLFF
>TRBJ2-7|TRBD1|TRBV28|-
TGTGCCAGCAGTTTTATACCAGGGGGTTCTCCCTACGAGCAGTACTTC
CASSFIPGGSPYEQYF
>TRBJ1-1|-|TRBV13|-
TGTGCCAGCAGCTCATGGGCCCCGAACACTGAAGCTTTCTTT
CASSSWAPNTEAFF
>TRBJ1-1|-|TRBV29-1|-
TGCAGCGCCGAGGGCGATGCTGAAGCTTTCTTT
CSAEGDAEAFF
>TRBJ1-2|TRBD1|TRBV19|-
TGTGCCAGTAGTATGGAAGGACAGGCTAACTATGGCTACACCTTC
CASSMEGQANYGYTF
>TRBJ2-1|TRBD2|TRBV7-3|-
TGTGCCAGCAGCTTTAGCGGGGGGGTTTTAGATGAGCAGTTCTTC
CASSFSGGVLDEQFF